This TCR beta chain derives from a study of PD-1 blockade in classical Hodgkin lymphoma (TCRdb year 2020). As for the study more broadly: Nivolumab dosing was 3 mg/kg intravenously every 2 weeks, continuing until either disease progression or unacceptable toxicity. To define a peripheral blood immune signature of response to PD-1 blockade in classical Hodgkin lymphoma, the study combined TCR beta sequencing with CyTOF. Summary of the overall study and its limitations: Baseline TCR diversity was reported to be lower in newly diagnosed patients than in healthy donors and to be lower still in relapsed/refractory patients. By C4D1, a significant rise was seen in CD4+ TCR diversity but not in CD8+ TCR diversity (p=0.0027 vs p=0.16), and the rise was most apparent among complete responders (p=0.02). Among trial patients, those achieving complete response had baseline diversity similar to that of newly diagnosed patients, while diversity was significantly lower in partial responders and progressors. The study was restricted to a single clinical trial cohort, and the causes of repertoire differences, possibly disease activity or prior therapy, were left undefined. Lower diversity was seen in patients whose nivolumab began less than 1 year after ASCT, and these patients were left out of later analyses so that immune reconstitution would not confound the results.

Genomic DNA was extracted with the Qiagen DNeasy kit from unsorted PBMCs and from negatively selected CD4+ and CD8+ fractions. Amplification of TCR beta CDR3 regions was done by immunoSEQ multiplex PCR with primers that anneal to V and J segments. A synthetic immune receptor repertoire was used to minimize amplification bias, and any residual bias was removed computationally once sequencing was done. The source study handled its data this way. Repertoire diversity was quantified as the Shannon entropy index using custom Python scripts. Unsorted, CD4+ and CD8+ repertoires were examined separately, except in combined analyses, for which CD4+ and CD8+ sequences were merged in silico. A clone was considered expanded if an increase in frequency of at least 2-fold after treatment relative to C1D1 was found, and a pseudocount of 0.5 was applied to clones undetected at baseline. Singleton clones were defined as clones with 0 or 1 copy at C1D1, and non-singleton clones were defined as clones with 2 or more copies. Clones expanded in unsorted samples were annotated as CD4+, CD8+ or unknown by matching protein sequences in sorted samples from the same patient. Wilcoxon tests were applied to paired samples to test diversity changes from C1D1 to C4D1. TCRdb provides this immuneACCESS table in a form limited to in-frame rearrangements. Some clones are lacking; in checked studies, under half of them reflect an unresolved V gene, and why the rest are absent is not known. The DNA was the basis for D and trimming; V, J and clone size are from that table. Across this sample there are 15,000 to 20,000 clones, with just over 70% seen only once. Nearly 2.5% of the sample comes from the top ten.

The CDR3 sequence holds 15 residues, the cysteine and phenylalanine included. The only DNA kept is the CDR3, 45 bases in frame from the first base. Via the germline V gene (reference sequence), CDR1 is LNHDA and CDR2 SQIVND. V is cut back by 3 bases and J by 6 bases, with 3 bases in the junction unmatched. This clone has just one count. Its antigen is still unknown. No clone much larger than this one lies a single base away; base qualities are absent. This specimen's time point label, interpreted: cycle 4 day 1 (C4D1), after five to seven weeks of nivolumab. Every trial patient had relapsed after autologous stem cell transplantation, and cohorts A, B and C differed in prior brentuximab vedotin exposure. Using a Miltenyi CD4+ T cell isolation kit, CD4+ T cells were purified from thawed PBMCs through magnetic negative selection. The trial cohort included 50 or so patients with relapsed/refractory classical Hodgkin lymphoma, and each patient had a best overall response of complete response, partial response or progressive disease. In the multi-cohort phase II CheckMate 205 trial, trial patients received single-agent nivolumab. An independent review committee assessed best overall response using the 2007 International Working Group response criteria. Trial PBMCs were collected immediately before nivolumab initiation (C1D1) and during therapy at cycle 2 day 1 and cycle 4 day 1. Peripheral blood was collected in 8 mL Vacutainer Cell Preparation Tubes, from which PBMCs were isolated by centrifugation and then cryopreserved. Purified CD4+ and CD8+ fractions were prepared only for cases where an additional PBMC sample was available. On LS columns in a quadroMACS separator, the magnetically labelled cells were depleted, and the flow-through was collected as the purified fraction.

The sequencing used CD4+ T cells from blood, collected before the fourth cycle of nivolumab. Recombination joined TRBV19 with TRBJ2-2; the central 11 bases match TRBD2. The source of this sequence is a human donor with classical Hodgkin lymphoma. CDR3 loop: CASSISGRVPGELFF. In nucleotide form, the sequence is TGTGCCAGTAGTATTAGCGGGAGGGTACCCGGGGAGCTGTTTTTT.